A single sample is the source of the 3 T cell receptor beta chains below, sequenced in a study of Tregs in tolerant kidney transplant recipients. The protocol was immunoSEQ multiplex PCR, while the TCRdb copy is restricted to in-frame clones and leaves out a portion. The table lists 25,000 or so clones. Recipients received nonmyeloablative bone marrow transplants from related graft donors, with transient mixed chimerism. The material sequenced was CD4+ T cells from blood (PBMCs), taken 6 months after the transplant. Every receptor here comes from a human patient who received a combined kidney and bone marrow transplant. Certain T cells may be donor cells from the graft.

Concerning this clone: With the read ending 3 residues before the CDR3 end, the germline J gene is used to fill in that end. V is TRBV18 and J is TRBJ2-7; 9 bases are shared with TRBD1. V shed 3 bases and J 6 bases; nucleotides not matched to a gene: 6. The CDR3 sequence is 14 residues long. The germline gives CDR1 KGHSH, CDR2 LQKENI. The sequenced part of the CDR3 DNA is TGTGCCAGCTCACCGGGACAGGGCTGGGGCGAG. Translated: CASSPGQGWGE. The full CDR3 reads CASSPGQGWGEQYF.

With regard to this clone: The missing CDR3 end, 3 residues past where the read stops, is filled in from the germline J gene. This sequence joins TRBV10-3 and TRBJ2-5, with TRBD1 matching over 8 bases. Trimming took 5 bases from V and 5 from J; bases not matched to a gene: 7. The CDR3 totals 14 residues. Germline CDR1 ENHRY, CDR2 SYGVKD. The CDR3 spells CAISPGQAVETQYF. The part of the CDR3 DNA that was read is TGTGCCATCAGTCCGGGACAGGCTGTGGAGACC.

Notes on this clone: Read sequence stops 3 residues before the CDR3 end, and the germline J gene provides the missing end. V gene TRBV6-2 or TRBV6-3 combines with J gene TRBJ2-7; 7 nucleotides agree with TRBD1. Germline values: CDR1 MNHEY, CDR2 SVGEGT. The CDR3 extends over 13 amino acids. Unmatched junction bases numbered 6, after V lost 6 bases and J lost 4 bases. The CDR3 DNA, read in part, is TGTGCCAGCAGCCCGGACAGGTGGTACGAG. This translates into CASSPDRWYE. The complete CDR3 sequence is CASSPDRWYEQYF.